What follows is one TCR beta chain and its context. What it binds is unknown. Profiling relied on immunoSEQ multiplex PCR, and the TCRdb table lists in-frame clones only, not all of them. The sample shows about 15,000 clones, roughly 86% of them seen only once. Germline V gives CDR1 MGHRA, CDR2 YSYEKL. V shed 0 bases, J shed 7 bases, and the junction held 7 bases outside the gene matches. This CDR3 is 17 amino acids long. This sample is drawn from a study of chemoradiotherapy in HPV16-positive cancers. Whole-study context: Candidate HPV-specific T-cell clones and common TCR motifs came from functional assays in a couple of HPV16-positive patients.

Overall study findings and caveats: For HPV16-positive patients, expanding HPV-responsive T cells associated with longer recurrence-free survival. During treatment, candidate HPV-specific clones and E7-related motifs expanded in tumor.

Repertoires were sampled repeatedly during chemoradiotherapy. The gene calls are TRBV4-1 and TRBJ2-1; 12 bases map to TRBD2. This receptor was obtained from a human donor with HPV-associated anogenital cancer. Sequenced here: blood, sampled from a patient who underwent chemoradiotherapy. The chain's CDR3 is CASSQDWTSGTINEQFF. In nucleotides, the CDR3 is TGCGCCAGCAGCCAAGACTGGACTAGCGGGACCATAAATGAGCAGTTCTTC.